This record looks at one T cell receptor beta chain sequence and its context. Its antigen is unidentified. The sample is drawn from a study of cytomegalovirus exposure and HLA in healthy donors. Study background: Among about 190 million T cells, an earlier analysis found roughly 100 million unique TCR beta sequences. Within the Caucasian-associated ancestry cluster were 81% of the roughly 360 genotyped donors. Study conclusions and caveats: Across donors, most TCRs were seen rarely, yet some public ones were widespread.

Primers included in the PCR were 60 Vbeta and 13 Jbeta primers. Clones were read by immunoSEQ multiplex PCR, and TCRdb kept only the in-frame ones, dropping some. The sample includes over 150,000 clones, roughly 80% of them seen just once. Source material: PBMCs. This sequence originates from a man aged 18 to 30 in good health and CMV-seronegative.

The chain's CDR3 is CASSRQGGNYNEQFF. DNA of the CDR3: TGTGCCAGCAGCCGACAGGGGGGTAACTACAATGAGCAGTTCTTC. The chain is built from TRBV11-1 and TRBJ2-1; TRBD1 agrees at 9 bases. Germline V gene sequence: CDR1 SGHAT, CDR2 FQDESV (reference sequence). J gave up 3 bases and V 5 bases, and 5 bases lay outside the gene matches. The CDR3 is 15 amino acids.